Sequencing of this TCR beta chain was carried out in a study of blood T cells in healthy people across ages. The CDR3 is 14 residues long. Germline-derived CDR1 and CDR2 are SNHLY and FYNNEI. This clonotype was observed a handful of times. Primers used in a second PCR of roughly 6 to 11 cycles were a sample-barcoded 5' primer and a J-beta primer mix. Via MiXCR, TCRdb re-called the 5' RACE reads, giving one row per CDR3 protein. Of about 1.1 million distinct CDR3 sequences in the sample, roughly two fifths were seen once. The chain employs TRBV2 and TRBJ2-3, with TRBD2 as a possible D gene (5 bases). Sequenced material: blood. The sequence came from a man younger than 35 in good health. CDR3 coding DNA: TGTACTTCAACTAGTGTAGGGCCCACAGATACGCAGTATTTT. As protein: CTSTSVGPTDTQYF. Full variable domain (outside the CDR3, taken from reference TRBV2 and TRBJ2-3): EPEVTQTPSHQVTQMGQEVILRCVPISNHLYFYWYRQILGQKVEFLVSFYNNEISEKSEIFDDQFSVERPDGSNFTLKIRSTKLEDSAMYFCTSTSVGPTDTQYFGPGTRLTVL.